The entry that follows covers one T cell receptor beta chain sequence. The antigen remains unidentified. The germline CDR1 and CDR2 sequences are WSHSY and SAAADI. Trimming shortened V by 3 bases and J by 9 bases, and 15 bases separated the two germline ends. The CDR3 spans 13 residues. This table comes from immunoSEQ multiplex PCR, and its TCRdb copy is limited to in-frame clones, with some not included. The data contain more than 50,000 clones, approximately 86% of them singletons. This sample is part of a study of OX40 agonist ivuxolimab in advanced cancers. About the study: Ivuxolimab, an agonist antibody against OX40 (CD134), was given to patients. Findings of the study overall: At 0.1 to 3.0 mg/kg, clonal expansion of CD4+ and CD8+ blood T cells had occurred by week 6.

This material consisted of CD4+ or CD8+ T cells sorted from blood, taken in a trial of the OX40 agonist ivuxolimab. This sequence joins TRBV10-2 and TRBJ2-7; weak D call: TRBD2 (6 bases). The TCR comes from an adult with an advanced solid tumor such as melanoma, head and neck, liver or kidney cancer. CDR3 residues: CASSDRGGVRQYF. For the CDR3, the DNA is TGCGCCAGCAGTGACCGGGGCGGGGTACGGCAGTACTTC.